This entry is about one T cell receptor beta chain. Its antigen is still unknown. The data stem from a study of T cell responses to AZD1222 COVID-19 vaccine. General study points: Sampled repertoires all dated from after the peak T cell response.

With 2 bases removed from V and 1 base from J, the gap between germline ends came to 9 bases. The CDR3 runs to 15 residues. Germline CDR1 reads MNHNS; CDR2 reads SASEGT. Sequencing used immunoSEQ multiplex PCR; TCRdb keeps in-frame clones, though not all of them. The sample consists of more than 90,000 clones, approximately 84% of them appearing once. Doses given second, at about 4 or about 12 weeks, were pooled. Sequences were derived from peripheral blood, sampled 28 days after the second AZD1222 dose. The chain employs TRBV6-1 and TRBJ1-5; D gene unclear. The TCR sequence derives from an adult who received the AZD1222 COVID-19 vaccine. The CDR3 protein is CASSEKVRSNQPQHF. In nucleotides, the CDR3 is TGTGCCAGCAGTGAAAAGGTTCGGAGCAATCAGCCCCAGCATTTT.